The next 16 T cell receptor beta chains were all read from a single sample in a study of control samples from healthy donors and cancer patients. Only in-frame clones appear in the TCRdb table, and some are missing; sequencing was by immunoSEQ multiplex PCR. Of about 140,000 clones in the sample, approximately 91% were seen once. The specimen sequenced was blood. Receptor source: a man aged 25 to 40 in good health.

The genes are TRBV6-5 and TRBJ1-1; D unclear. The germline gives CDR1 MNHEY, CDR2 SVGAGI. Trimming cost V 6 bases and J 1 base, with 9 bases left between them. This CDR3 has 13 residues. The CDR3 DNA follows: TGTGCCAGCAGGCAGACATCGAACACTGAAGCTTTCTTT. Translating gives CASRQTSNTEAFF.

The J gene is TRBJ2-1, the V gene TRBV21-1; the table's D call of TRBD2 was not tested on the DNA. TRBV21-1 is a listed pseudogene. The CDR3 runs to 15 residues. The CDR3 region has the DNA TGTGCCAGCAGCAAAGAGCATCGGGGGGACAATGAGCAGTTCTTC. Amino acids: CASSKEHRGDNEQFF.

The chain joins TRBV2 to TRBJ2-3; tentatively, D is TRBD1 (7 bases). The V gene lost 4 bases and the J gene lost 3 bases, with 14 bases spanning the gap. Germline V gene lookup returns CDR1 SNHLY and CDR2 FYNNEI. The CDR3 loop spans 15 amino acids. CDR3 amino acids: CASSVGQGGTDTQYF. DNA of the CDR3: TGTGCCAGCAGTGTAGGGCAGGGGGGAACAGATACGCAGTATTTT.

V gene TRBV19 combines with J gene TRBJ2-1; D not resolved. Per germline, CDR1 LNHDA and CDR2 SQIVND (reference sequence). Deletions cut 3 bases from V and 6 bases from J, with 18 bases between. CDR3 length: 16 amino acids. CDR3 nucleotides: TGTGCCAGTAGTATCCTAAACAGTCGGGTCGGCAATGAGCAGTTCTTC. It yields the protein CASSILNSRVGNEQFF.

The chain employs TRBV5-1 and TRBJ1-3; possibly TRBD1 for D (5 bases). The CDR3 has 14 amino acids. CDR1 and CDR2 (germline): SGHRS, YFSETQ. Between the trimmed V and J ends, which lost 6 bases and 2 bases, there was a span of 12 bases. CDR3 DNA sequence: TGCGCCAGCACCTCGGGGGTCCCTGGAAACACCATATATTTT. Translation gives CASTSGVPGNTIYF.

The DNA of the CDR3 is TGTGCCAGCAGCGAGGGATTAGCGGGGGTCAAAAACATTCAGTACTTC. Protein: CASSEGLAGVKNIQYF. V and J are TRBV5-4 and TRBJ2-4; TRBD2 aligns across 9 bases. The CDR3 has 16 residues. The V gene end was trimmed by 4 bases and the J gene end by 3 bases; junction bases not matched to a gene: 8. CDR1 and CDR2 from the germline V gene are SGHNT and YYREEE (reference sequence).

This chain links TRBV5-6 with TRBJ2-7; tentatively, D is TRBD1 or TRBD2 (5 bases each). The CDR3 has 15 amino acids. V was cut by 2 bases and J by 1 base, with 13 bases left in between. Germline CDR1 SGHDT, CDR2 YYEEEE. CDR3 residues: CASSFARDGSYEQYF. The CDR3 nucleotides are TGTGCCAGCAGCTTTGCCCGGGACGGTTCCTACGAGCAGTACTTC.

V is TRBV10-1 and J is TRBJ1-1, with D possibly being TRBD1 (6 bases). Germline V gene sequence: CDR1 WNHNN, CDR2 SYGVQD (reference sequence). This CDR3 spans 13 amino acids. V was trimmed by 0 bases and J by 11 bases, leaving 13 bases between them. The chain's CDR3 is CASSESRGGRAFF. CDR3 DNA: TGCGCCAGCAGTGAGTCGAGGGGGGGCCGGGCTTTCTTT.

In DNA, the CDR3 is TGTGCCAGCAGCGTCGAGACAGGGTCCGGCTACACCTTC. Protein: CASSVETGSGYTF. The J gene is TRBJ1-2, the V gene TRBV7-9, with TRBD1 identical over 7 bases. The trim removed 5 bases at V and 8 bases at J, leaving 8 bases unmatched. CDR1 and CDR2 (germline): SEHNR, FQNEAQ (reference sequence). This CDR3 contains 13 residues.

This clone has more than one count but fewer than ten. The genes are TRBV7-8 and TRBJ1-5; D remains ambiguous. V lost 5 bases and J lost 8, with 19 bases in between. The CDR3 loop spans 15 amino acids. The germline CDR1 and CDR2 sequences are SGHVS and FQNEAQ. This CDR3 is CASSPREVYDEPQHF. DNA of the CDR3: TGTGCCAGCAGCCCCCGGGAGGTGTATGATGAGCCCCAGCATTTT.

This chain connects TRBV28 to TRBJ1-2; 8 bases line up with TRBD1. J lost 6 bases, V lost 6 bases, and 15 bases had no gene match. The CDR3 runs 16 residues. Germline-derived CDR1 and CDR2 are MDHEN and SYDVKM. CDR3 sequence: CASRYPKEQGGNGYTF. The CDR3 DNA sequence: TGTGCCAGCAGGTACCCGAAAGAACAGGGGGGGAATGGCTACACCTTC.

For the CDR3, the DNA is TGTGCCAGCAGCTTAGAACAGGGATTTCACTACGAGCAGTACTTC. Translated: CASSLEQGFHYEQYF. The genes are TRBV5-5 and TRBJ2-7; perhaps TRBD1 as D (6 bases). Germline V CDR1 and CDR2: SGHKS, YYEKEE (reference sequence). Trimming shortened V by 2 bases and J by 3 bases, and 15 bases separated the two germline ends. The CDR3 totals 15 residues.

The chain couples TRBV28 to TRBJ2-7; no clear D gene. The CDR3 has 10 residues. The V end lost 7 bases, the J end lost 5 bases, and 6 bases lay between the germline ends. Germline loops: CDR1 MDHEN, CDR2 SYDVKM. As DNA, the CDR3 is TGTGCCAGCATTGGAAACGAGCAGTACTTC. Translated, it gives CASIGNEQYF.

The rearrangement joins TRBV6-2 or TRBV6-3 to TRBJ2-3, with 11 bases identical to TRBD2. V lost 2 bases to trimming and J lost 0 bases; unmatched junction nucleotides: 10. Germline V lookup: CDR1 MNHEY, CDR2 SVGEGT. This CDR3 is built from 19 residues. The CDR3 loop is CASSYRLAGGPFSTDTQYF. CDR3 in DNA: TGTGCCAGCAGTTACCGTCTAGCGGGGGGACCCTTTAGCACAGATACGCAGTATTTT.

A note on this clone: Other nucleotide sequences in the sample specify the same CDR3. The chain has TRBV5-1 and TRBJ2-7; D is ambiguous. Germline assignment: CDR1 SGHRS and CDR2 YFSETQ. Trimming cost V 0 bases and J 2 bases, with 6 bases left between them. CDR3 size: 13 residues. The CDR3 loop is CASSLARAYEQYF. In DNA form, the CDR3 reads TGCGCCAGCAGCTTGGCCAGAGCCTACGAGCAGTACTTC. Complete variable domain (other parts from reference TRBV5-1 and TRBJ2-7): KAGVTQTPRYLIKTRGQQVTLSCSPISGHRSVSWYQQTPGQGLQFLFEYFSETQRNKGNFPGRFSGRQFSNSRSEMNVSTLELGDSALYLCASSLARAYEQYFGPGTRLTVT.

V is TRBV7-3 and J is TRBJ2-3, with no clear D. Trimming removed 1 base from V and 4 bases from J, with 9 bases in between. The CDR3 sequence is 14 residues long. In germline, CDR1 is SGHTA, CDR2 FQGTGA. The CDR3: CASSLSLFPDTQYF. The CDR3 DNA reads TGTGCCAGCAGCTTAAGTTTATTCCCAGATACGCAGTATTTT.